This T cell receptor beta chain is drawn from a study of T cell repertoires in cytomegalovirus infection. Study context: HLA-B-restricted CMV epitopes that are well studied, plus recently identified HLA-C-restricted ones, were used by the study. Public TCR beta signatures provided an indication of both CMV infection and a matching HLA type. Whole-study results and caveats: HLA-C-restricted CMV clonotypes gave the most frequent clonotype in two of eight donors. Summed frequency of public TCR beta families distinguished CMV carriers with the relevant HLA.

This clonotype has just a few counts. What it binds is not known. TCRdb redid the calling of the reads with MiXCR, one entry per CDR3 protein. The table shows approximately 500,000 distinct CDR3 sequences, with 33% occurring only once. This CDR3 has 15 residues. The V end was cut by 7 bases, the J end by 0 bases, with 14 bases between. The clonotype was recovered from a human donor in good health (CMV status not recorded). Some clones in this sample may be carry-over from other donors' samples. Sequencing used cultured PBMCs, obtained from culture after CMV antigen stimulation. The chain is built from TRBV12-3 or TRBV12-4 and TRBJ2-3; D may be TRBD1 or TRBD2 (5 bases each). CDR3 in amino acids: CASTLRDPSTDTQYF. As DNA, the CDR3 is TGTGCCAGCACCCTCCGGGACCCGAGCACAGATACGCAGTATTTT.